This T cell receptor beta chain was identified in a study of early T cells in non-severe SARS-CoV-2 infection. Looking at the study overall: Chains were unpaired, as sequencing was done on bulk RNA from unsorted whole blood. Broader study findings: VDJdb matching skewed toward anti-spike CD8 responses, missing private and CD4 specificities.

Many counts were recorded for this clonotype. The antigen is not known. Trimming removed 3 bases at V and 5 bases at J, with 13 bases between. The CDR3 loop spans 14 amino acids. Molecules of cDNA were individually given unique molecular identifiers that were attached to them. MiXCR, applied by TCRdb to the 5' RACE reads, yields one record per CDR3 protein. This table has approximately 56,000 distinct CDR3 sequences, about 11% appearing once. Input material: whole blood. The TCR originated in an adult who was a healthcare worker with PCR-confirmed SARS-CoV-2 infection or an uninfected control (not recorded which). The V gene is TRBV12-3 or TRBV12-4, the J gene TRBJ1-2; TRBD1 is a possible D gene (6 bases). DNA of the CDR3: TGTGCCAGCAGTTTGGCAGGGGCACCGTATGGCTACACCTTC. Residues: CASSLAGAPYGYTF.